The 29 T cell receptor beta chains below all came from one sample that was sequenced in a study of blood T cell repertoires in COVID-19. Sequencing was performed with immunoSEQ multiplex PCR; in TCRdb, only in-frame clones are kept and a portion is missing. The table shows 150,000 to 170,000 clones, with more than 80% occurring only once. The sequencing sample was made of peripheral blood. The receptors originated from a man aged 50-59 years with acute or convalescent COVID-19.

The chain combines TRBV11-3 with TRBJ2-7, with TRBD2 matching over 8 bases. CDR3 length: 15 amino acids. The germline V gene has CDR1 SGHNT and CDR2 YENEEA. The trim removed 5 bases at V and 2 bases at J, leaving 8 bases unmatched. In DNA form, the CDR3 reads TGTGCCAGCAGCCCCCGGGGGGGCGGCACCTACGAGCAGTACTTC. Translated, it gives CASSPRGGGTYEQYF.

The chain uses TRBV10-3 and TRBJ1-2, with D tentatively TRBD1 (6 bases). Trimming left V 9 bases short and J 0 bases short, with 14 bases between. This CDR3 region has 14 residues. Germline lookup yields CDR1 ENHRY and CDR2 SYGVKD. CDR3 residues: CAIFAGDTNYGYTF. CDR3 in DNA: TGTGCCATATTCGCGGGGGACACTAACTATGGCTACACCTTC.

This chain connects TRBV28 to TRBJ2-7, with 11 bases matching TRBD2. Germline trimming cut 7 bases from V and 5 bases from J; bases unmatched to any gene: 4. The germline V gene encodes CDR1 MDHEN and CDR2 SYDVKM. The CDR3 covers 13 residues. The CDR3: CASTSGRTHEQYF. The CDR3 DNA is TGTGCCAGCACTAGCGGGAGGACCCACGAGCAGTACTTC.

V is TRBV7-9 and J is TRBJ2-7; no firm D call. Per germline, CDR1 SEHNR and CDR2 FQNEAQ (reference sequence). The length of the CDR3 is 12 residues. The V end was cut by 5 bases, the J end by 4 bases, with 9 bases between. DNA for the CDR3: TGTGCCAGCAGCCTACAGCAATACGAGCAGTACTTC. It is translated as CASSLQQYEQYF.

The rearrangement joins TRBV4-1 to TRBJ2-2; 10 bases agree with TRBD1. This CDR3 contains 16 residues. From germline, CDR1 is MGHRA and CDR2 YSYEKL. V was clipped by 1 base and J by 7 bases; unmatched bases: 6. The CDR3 here is CASSQVGTGVGGELFF. In nucleotides, the CDR3 is TGCGCCAGCAGCCAAGTCGGGACAGGGGTAGGCGGGGAGCTGTTTTTT.

The chain has TRBV30 and TRBJ1-2, with 7 bases aligning to TRBD1. The junction had 8 bases not matched to a gene; V was cut back by 3 bases and J by 4 bases. Germline lookup yields CDR1 GTSNPN and CDR2 SVGIG (reference sequence). The CDR3 runs 14 residues. The chain's CDR3 is CAWRPGTAVYGYTF. The CDR3 DNA reads as TGTGCCTGGAGGCCCGGGACAGCGGTCTATGGCTACACCTTC.

CDR3 sequence: CASNQPTGPNSPLHF. The CDR3 DNA sequence: TGTGCCAGTAATCAACCCACAGGGCCCAATTCACCCCTCCACTTT. This chain uses TRBV19 with TRBJ1-6; possible D gene TRBD1, 6 bases. This CDR3 region has 15 residues. V dropped 7 bases and J dropped 7 bases, with 17 bases sitting between them. The germline V gene has CDR1 LNHDA and CDR2 SQIVND (reference sequence).

V usage is TRBV12-3 or TRBV12-4 and J usage is TRBJ1-1; TRBD1 matches 8 bases. V was clipped by 1 base and J by 12 bases; unmatched bases: 4. The CDR3 loop spans 12 amino acids. The CDR3 nucleotides are TGTGCCAGCAGTTTAGGGACAGGGCTCACTTTCTTT. Translated: CASSLGTGLTFF.

The CDR3 nucleotides read TGTGCCAGCAGTCAGGGCCTAGCGGGACAAGAGACCCAGTACTTC. Translating gives CASSQGLAGQETQYF. The chain combines TRBV6-5 with TRBJ2-5, with 9 bases identical to TRBD2. The CDR3 has 15 amino acids. Germline CDR1 is MNHEY and CDR2 is SVGAGI. V lost 5 bases and J lost 2; bases outside the gene matches: 6.

The V and J genes are TRBV6-5 and TRBJ2-7; TRBD2 matches 12 bases. This CDR3 has 15 residues. Germline assignment: CDR1 MNHEY and CDR2 SVGAGI. V was pared by 8 bases and J by 3 bases, with 8 bases of the junction left unmatched. The chain's CDR3 is CASGPWTSGNYEQYF. CDR3 sequence (DNA): TGTGCCAGCGGACCCTGGACTAGCGGGAACTACGAGCAGTACTTC.

This chain links TRBV10-3 with TRBJ2-5, with a tentative D call TRBD2 (6 bases). Germline V CDR1 and CDR2: ENHRY, SYGVKD. The ends were cut back, 5 bases at V and 7 bases at J, with 20 bases in the middle. The length of the CDR3 is 15 residues. This CDR3 reads CAISKQPGTEGTQYF. In DNA, the CDR3 is TGTGCCATCAGTAAGCAACCCGGGACGGAGGGGACCCAGTACTTC.

In the case of this clone: The conserved final phenylalanine or tryptophan is absent from the CDR3, which likely points to a read error. No DNA is shown, since the ends of the CDR3 on it are uncertain; the CDR3 is the one TCRdb lists. The rearrangement uses TRBV19 and TRBJ1-2; the table gives TRBD1 as D, unverified against the DNA. The CDR3 is 13 residues long, counting both termini. The germline CDR1 and CDR2 sequences are LNHDA and SQIVND (reference sequence). CDR3 protein: CASSNTGTGGQRV.

The rearrangement joins TRBV6-1 to TRBJ2-7, with 7 bases identical to TRBD1. The CDR3 sequence is 16 residues long. CDR1 and CDR2 (germline): MNHNS, SASEGT. Unmatched junction bases numbered 14, after V lost 4 bases and J lost 5 bases. The CDR3 DNA reads as TGTGCCAGCAGTGGGAAAAGACAGGGTCTTACCCACGAGCAGTACTTC. The encoded protein is CASSGKRQGLTHEQYF.

This chain links TRBV27 with TRBJ2-3, with TRBD1 identical over 8 bases. Germline-derived CDR1 and CDR2 are MNHEY and SMNVEV (reference sequence). The CDR3 consists of 17 residues. The V gene end was trimmed by 4 bases and the J gene end by 0 bases; junction bases not matched to a gene: 9. The CDR3 DNA reads as TGTGCCAGCAGTTCAACGGGATGGGACAGGAGCACAGATACGCAGTATTTT. As protein: CASSSTGWDRSTDTQYF.

The chain couples TRBV6-2 or TRBV6-3 to TRBJ2-1, with 11 bases lining up with TRBD2. CDR3 length: 16 residues. V was pared by 2 bases and J by 3 bases, with 3 bases of the junction left unmatched. Germline CDR1 MNHEY, CDR2 SVGEGT. The CDR3 loop reads CASSYPGLADYNEQFF. CDR3 nucleotides: TGTGCCAGCAGTTACCCGGGACTAGCGGACTACAATGAGCAGTTCTTC.

The chain joins TRBV7-2 to TRBJ2-2; tentative D call: TRBD2 (6 bases). V was clipped by 4 bases and J by 4 bases, with 13 bases between them. Germline CDR1 reads SGHTA; CDR2 reads FQGNSA. CDR3 size: 15 residues. This chain's CDR3 is CASSSTRGPTGELFF. The CDR3 region has the DNA TGTGCCAGCAGCTCCACGCGGGGACCCACCGGGGAGCTGTTTTTT.

This sequence joins TRBV5-8 and TRBJ1-2; 7 bases are a match to TRBD1. The junction had 11 bases not matched to a gene; V was cut back by 5 bases and J by 4 bases. CDR3 length: 15 residues. Germline CDR1 is SGHTS and CDR2 is YDEGEE. The chain's CDR3 is CASSFNTGTVYGYTF. The CDR3 DNA reads TGTGCCAGCAGTTTTAATACCGGGACAGTCTATGGCTACACCTTC.

The rearrangement joins TRBV7-9 to TRBJ2-1, with 10 bases matching TRBD2. This CDR3 is built from 15 residues. J was trimmed by 9 bases and V by 5 bases; bases with no gene match: 10. Per the germline V gene, CDR1 is SEHNR and CDR2 is FQNEAQ (reference sequence). For the CDR3, the DNA is TGTGCCAGCAGCATGCTAGCGGGAGTTTTAGTTGAGCAGTTCTTC. Translation: CASSMLAGVLVEQFF.

The chain employs TRBV7-3 and TRBJ2-1; 8 bases are a match to TRBD2. J was trimmed by 9 bases and V by 1 base; bases with no gene match: 17. Germline CDR1 and CDR2: SGHTA and FQGTGA. The CDR3 is 18 amino acids. Here the CDR3 reads CASSLKGERGSANAEQFF. CDR3 nucleotide sequence: TGTGCCAGCAGCTTAAAAGGGGAGCGGGGGTCCGCCAATGCTGAGCAGTTCTTC.

In its sample, this clone was seen once. J is TRBJ2-7 and V is TRBV28; TRBD1 agrees at 8 bases. V trimming: 5 bases; J trimming: 3 bases; junction bases outside the gene matches: 9. This CDR3 has 15 residues. Germline-derived CDR1 and CDR2 are MDHEN and SYDVKM. CDR3 bases: TGTGCCAGCAGTCAGGGGGCATTACTTCACTACGAGCAGTACTTC. Translated: CASSQGALLHYEQYF. The variable domain in full, completed from reference TRBV28 and TRBJ2-7, reads DVKVTQSSRYLVKRTGEKVFLECVQDMDHENMFWYRQDPGLGLRLIYFSYDVKMKEKGDIPEGYSVSREKKERFSLILESASTNQTSMYLCASSQGALLHYEQYFGPGTRLTVT.

A single count supports this clone. The chain is built from TRBV7-6 and TRBJ2-2, with D perhaps matching TRBD2 (5 bases). This CDR3 comprises 15 residues. Between the trimmed V and J ends, which lost 0 bases and 6 bases, there was a span of 11 bases. Germline V gives CDR1 SGHVS, CDR2 FNYEAQ. CDR3 in amino acids: CASSLAVLAPGELFF. Here the CDR3 DNA reads TGTGCCAGCAGCTTAGCCGTTCTAGCCCCCGGGGAGCTGTTTTTT.

The CDR3 region has the DNA TGTGCCAGCAGCCAGTGGCAGGGAAATTCACCCCTCCACTTT. It translates to CASSQWQGNSPLHF. This chain joins TRBV6-5 and TRBJ1-6, with TRBD1 as a possible D gene (5 bases). V lost 6 bases and J 7 bases, leaving 13 bases between the germline ends. This CDR3 region has 14 residues. Germline CDR1 MNHEY, CDR2 SVGAGI.

The rearrangement joins TRBV6-5 to TRBJ1-5, with D unclear. The CDR3 has 13 amino acids. Trimming removed 6 bases from V and 1 base from J, with 7 bases in between. In germline, CDR1 is MNHEY, CDR2 SVGAGI. CDR3 in amino acids: CASRIQSNQPQHF. The CDR3 region has the DNA TGTGCCAGCAGGATCCAGAGCAATCAGCCCCAGCATTTT.

The chain recombines TRBV9 with TRBJ1-2; TRBD1 matches at 9 bases. With 4 bases clipped from V and 8 bases from J, the junction kept 9 bases outside the gene matches. The germline CDR1 and CDR2 sequences are SGDLS and YYNGEE. The CDR3 loop spans 14 amino acids. Here the CDR3 reads CASSTQTGGGGYTF. The CDR3 DNA reads as TGTGCCAGCAGCACCCAGACAGGGGGTGGCGGCTACACCTTC.

This chain uses TRBV4-2 with TRBJ2-2; a possible D gene is TRBD2 (6 bases). Germline CDR1 reads LGHNA; CDR2 reads YNFKEQ. V was cut by 1 base and J by 7 bases, with 7 bases left in between. CDR3 length equals 13 residues. The CDR3 sequence is CASSQGGVGELFF. The CDR3 bases are TGTGCCAGCAGCCAAGGGGGGGTCGGGGAGCTGTTTTTT.

This clone has just one count. This sequence joins TRBV7-2 and TRBJ2-5; TRBD1 agrees at 8 bases. The ends lost 6 bases at V and 2 bases at J; junction bases unmatched: 5. Germline V gene sequence: CDR1 SGHTA, CDR2 FQGNSA. The CDR3 runs 14 residues. CDR3 nucleotide sequence: TGTGCCAGCAGGGCCACAGGGGGTCAAGAGACCCAGTACTTC. Translating it yields CASRATGGQETQYF. Supplemented by reference TRBV7-2 and TRBJ2-5, the full variable domain reads GAGVSQSPSNKVTEKGKDVELRCDPISGHTALYWYRQSLGQGLEFLIYFQGNSAPDKSGLPSDRFSAERTGGSVSTLTIQRTQQEDSAVYLCASRATGGQETQYFGPGTRLLVL.

The rearrangement uses TRBV27 and TRBJ2-7, with TRBD1 as a possible D gene (6 bases). The CDR3 sequence is 13 residues long. Germline V CDR1 and CDR2: MNHEY, SMNVEV (reference sequence). Trimming stripped 2 bases from V and 6 bases from J, with 11 bases between. In DNA, the CDR3 is TGTGCCAGCAGTTTAGTTACAGGGTCCGAGCAGTACTTC. The encoded protein is CASSLVTGSEQYF.

This clone was observed a single time. This chain connects TRBV27 to TRBJ2-3; a weak D match, TRBD2 (5 bases). V lost 6 bases to trimming and J lost 3 bases, with 10 bases between them. The CDR3 extends over 13 amino acids. Germline V gene sequence: CDR1 MNHEY, CDR2 SMNVEV (reference sequence). The CDR3 reads CASRIDYTDTQYF. CDR3 sequence (DNA): TGTGCCAGCAGAATCGACTATACAGATACGCAGTATTTT.

This chain joins TRBV7-2 and TRBJ2-3; D is perhaps TRBD1 (6 bases). Trimming shortened V by 5 bases and J by 6 bases, and 18 bases separated the two germline ends. Germline CDR1 is SGHTA and CDR2 is FQGNSA. The CDR3 length is 15 residues. The CDR3 region is CASSVTGPPFDTQYF. Here the CDR3 DNA reads TGTGCCAGCAGCGTCACAGGGCCTCCCTTCGATACGCAGTATTTT.